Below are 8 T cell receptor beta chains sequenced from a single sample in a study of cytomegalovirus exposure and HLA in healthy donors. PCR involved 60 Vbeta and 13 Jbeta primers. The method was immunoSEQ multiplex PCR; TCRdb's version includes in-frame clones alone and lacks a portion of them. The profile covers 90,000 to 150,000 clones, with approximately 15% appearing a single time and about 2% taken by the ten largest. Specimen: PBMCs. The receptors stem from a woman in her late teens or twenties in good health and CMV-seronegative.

The CDR3 DNA reads TGTGCCAGCTCACCGGAGACAGGGGTCTACGAGCAGTACTTC. Its protein product is CASSPETGVYEQYF. The rearrangement uses TRBV18 and TRBJ2-7; 8 bases align to TRBD1. The J segment lost 3 bases and the V segment lost 3 bases, leaving 4 bases of the junction unmatched. The CDR3 has 14 residues. Germline lookup yields CDR1 KGHSH and CDR2 LQKENI.

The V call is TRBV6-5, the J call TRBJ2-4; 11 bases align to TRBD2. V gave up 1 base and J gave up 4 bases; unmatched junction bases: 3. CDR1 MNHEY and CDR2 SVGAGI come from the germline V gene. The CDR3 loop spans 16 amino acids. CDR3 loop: CASSYFPSGGKNIQYF. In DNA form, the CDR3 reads TGTGCCAGCAGTTACTTTCCTAGCGGGGGGAAAAACATTCAGTACTTC.

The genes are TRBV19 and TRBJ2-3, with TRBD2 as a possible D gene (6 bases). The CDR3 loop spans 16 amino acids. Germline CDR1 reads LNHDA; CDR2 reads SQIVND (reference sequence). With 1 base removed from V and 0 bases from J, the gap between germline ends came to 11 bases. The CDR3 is CASSIGGAASTDTQYF. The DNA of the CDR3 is TGTGCCAGTAGTATAGGCGGGGCGGCTAGCACAGATACGCAGTATTTT.

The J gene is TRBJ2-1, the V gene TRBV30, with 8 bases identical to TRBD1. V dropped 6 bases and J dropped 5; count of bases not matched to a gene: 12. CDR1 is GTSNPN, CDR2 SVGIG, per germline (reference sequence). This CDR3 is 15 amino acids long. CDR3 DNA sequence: TGTGCCTGCACCCTCGGCAGGGGGCCCCACAATGAGCAGTTCTTC. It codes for CACTLGRGPHNEQFF.

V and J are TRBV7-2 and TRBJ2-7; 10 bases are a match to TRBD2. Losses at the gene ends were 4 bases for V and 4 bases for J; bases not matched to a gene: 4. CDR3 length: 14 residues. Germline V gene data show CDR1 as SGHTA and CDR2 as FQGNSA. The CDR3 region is CASSSSGGAYEQYF. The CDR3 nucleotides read TGTGCCAGCAGCTCGAGCGGGGGGGCTTACGAGCAGTACTTC.

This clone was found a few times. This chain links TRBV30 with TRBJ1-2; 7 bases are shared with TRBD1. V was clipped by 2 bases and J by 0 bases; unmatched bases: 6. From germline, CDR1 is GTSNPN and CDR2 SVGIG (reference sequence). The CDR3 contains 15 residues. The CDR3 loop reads CAWSRGQTTNYGYTF. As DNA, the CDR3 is TGTGCCTGGAGTCGGGGACAGACAACTAACTATGGCTACACCTTC.

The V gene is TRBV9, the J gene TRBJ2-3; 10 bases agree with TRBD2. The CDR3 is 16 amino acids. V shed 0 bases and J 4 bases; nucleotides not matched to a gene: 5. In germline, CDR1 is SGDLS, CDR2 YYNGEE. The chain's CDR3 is CASSVEASGRPDTQYF. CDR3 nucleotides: TGTGCCAGCAGCGTAGAGGCTAGCGGGAGACCAGATACGCAGTATTTT.

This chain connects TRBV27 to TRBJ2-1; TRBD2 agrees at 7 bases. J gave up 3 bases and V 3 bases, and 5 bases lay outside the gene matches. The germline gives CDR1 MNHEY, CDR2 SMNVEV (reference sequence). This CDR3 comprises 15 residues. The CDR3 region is CASSFGGENYNEQFF. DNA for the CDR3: TGTGCCAGCAGTTTTGGGGGGGAAAACTACAATGAGCAGTTCTTC.